This TCR beta chain was obtained from a study of persistence of HIV-infected CD4 T cells. At the level of the study: Donors were ART-treated; their CMV- and Gag-responding CD4+ T cells were isolated.

Study results and caveats: TCRbeta richness was lower in CMV- and Gag-responding cells than in anti-CD3/anti-CD28-responding cells.

The libraries were made with immunoSEQ version 4 in survey mode. Sequencing used immunoSEQ multiplex PCR; TCRdb keeps in-frame clones, though not all of them. The profile shows 35,000 or so clones, 70% to 90% of them singletons. Cells were stimulated with overlapping HIV-1 Gag 15-mer peptides. Memory cells lacking CD40L and CD69 with high CD45RO were sorted. Plasma HIV-1 RNA stayed below 50 copies/mL for at least 4 years. Anti-CD28/CD49d costimulation, CD40-blocking antibody and enfuvirtide were given to CD8-depleted PBMCs for 15 to 20 hours. As regards this clone: Its specificity is not known.

CDR1 and CDR2 (germline): MNHEY, SVGAGI. Trimming removed 6 bases at V and 7 bases at J, with 15 bases between. The CDR3 loop spans 13 amino acids. The sample in question was cultured CD4+ T cells from PBMCs, obtained from a patient who received antiretroviral therapy. The TCR originated in an adult with HIV. The donor label of this sample is uncertain. This chain connects TRBV6-5 to TRBJ1-2; D is uncertain. The CDR3 nucleotides are TGTGCCAGCAGACCCACAATGGGCTCTGGCTACACCTTC. Protein sequence: CASRPTMGSGYTF.